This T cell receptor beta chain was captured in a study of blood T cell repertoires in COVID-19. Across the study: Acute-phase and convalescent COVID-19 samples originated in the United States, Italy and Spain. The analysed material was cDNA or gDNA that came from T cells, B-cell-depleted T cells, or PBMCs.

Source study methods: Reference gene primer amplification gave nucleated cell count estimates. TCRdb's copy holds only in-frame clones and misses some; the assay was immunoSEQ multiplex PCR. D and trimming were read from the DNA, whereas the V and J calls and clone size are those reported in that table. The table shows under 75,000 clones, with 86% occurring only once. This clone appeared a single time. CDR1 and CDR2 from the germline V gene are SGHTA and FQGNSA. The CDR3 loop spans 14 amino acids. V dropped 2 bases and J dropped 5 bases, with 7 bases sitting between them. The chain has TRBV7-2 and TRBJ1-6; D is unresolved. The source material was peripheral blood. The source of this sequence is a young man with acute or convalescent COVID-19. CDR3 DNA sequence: TGTGCCAGCAGCTTACAGGAAGATAATTCACCCCTCCACTTT. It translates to CASSLQEDNSPLHF.